The 5 T cell receptor beta chains presented below share a single source sample, sequenced in a study of Ad26.COV2.S vaccination and SARS-CoV-2 variants. Indicated treatment: 15 to 20 received Ad26.COV2.S at low or high dose, single or two shots; roughly five received placebo; per-sample allocation not given. Specimen acquisition occurred on day 63 following the initial vaccine or placebo injection. The assay was immunoSEQ multiplex PCR, and TCRdb's table has in-frame clones only and misses some. The table includes roughly 410,000 clones, around four fifths detected once. The sample in question was peripheral blood, obtained in a trial of Ad26.COV2.S vaccine versus placebo. The origin of the receptors is a person between 18 and 65 years old who received the Ad26.COV2.S COVID-19 vaccine or a placebo.

This clone appeared a few times. This sequence joins TRBV6-6 and TRBJ1-1, with 7 bases that match TRBD1. The germline V gene has CDR1 MNHNY and CDR2 SVGAGI (reference sequence). The V gene end was trimmed by 11 bases and the J gene end by 3 bases; junction bases not matched to a gene: 6. The CDR3 contains 12 residues. CDR3 coding DNA: TGTGCCGGACAGGACCGCGACACTGAAGCTTTCTTT. This sequence encodes CAGQDRDTEAFF.

This chain links TRBV13 with TRBJ1-1; 7 nucleotides match TRBD1. Trimming removed 5 bases from V and 4 bases from J; junction bases left unmatched: 13. This CDR3 has 16 amino acids. CDR1 PRHDT and CDR2 FYEKMQ come from the germline V gene (reference sequence). CDR3 sequence: CASSRDETGRGTEAFF. Here the CDR3 DNA reads TGTGCCAGCAGCCGAGATGAGACAGGGAGGGGCACTGAAGCTTTCTTT.

Concerning this clone itself: Other nucleotide sequences in the sample specify the same CDR3. The rearrangement links TRBV19 to TRBJ2-2; maybe TRBD1 (6 bases). The germline gives CDR1 LNHDA, CDR2 SQIVND (reference sequence). V was pared by 11 bases and J by 4 bases, with 17 bases between. The CDR3 is made up of 14 amino acids. For the CDR3, the DNA is TGTGCCTTTCACCTTACAGGGCCCACCGGGGAGCTGTTTTTT. It codes for CAFHLTGPTGELFF.

The chain is built from TRBV25-1 and TRBJ1-2, with D perhaps matching TRBD1 (5 bases). The V end was cut by 4 bases, the J end by 8 bases, with 17 bases between. Germline V gene sequence: CDR1 MGHDK, CDR2 SYGVNS. There are 14 residues in the CDR3. CDR3 DNA: TGTGCCAGCAGTGGGTCGGGGGGACTATTCGGCTACACCTTC. As protein: CASSGSGGLFGYTF.

Only one count was recorded for this clone. The rearrangement joins TRBV30 to TRBJ2-7; TRBD2 agrees at 8 bases. V was clipped by 5 bases and J by 6 bases; unmatched bases: 9. Germline V gives CDR1 GTSNPN, CDR2 SVGIG (reference sequence). The CDR3 consists of 13 residues. CDR3 in DNA: TGTGCCTGGTTAGGGGCGGGAGGAAGCGAGCAGTACTTC. Its protein is CAWLGAGGSEQYF. Looking up the rest from reference TRBV30 and TRBJ2-7 gives the full variable domain: SQTIHQWPATLVQPVGSPLSLECTVEGTSNPNLYWYRQAAGRGLQLLFYSVGIGQISSEVPQNLSASRPQDRQFILSSKKLLLSDSGFYLCAWLGAGGSEQYFGPGTRLTVT.